A single sample gave rise to the 7 T cell receptor beta chains below, sequenced in a study of blood T cell repertoires in COVID-19. The data were produced by immunoSEQ multiplex PCR, yet TCRdb's version contains in-frame clones alone and is incomplete. This table has 200,000 to 300,000 clones, roughly four fifths appearing once. The sample taken for sequencing was peripheral blood. These receptors all stem from a woman aged 80 or over with acute or convalescent COVID-19.

CDR3 DNA sequence: TGTGCCAGCAGCTCGAACCGGGACAACTACGAGCAGTACTTC. It yields the protein CASSSNRDNYEQYF. The genes are TRBV7-8 and TRBJ2-7; D may be TRBD1 (6 bases). The CDR3 runs 14 residues. Germline CDR1 SGHVS, CDR2 FQNEAQ. V lost 4 bases to trimming and J lost 3 bases, with 13 bases between them. The entire variable domain, with the rest obtained from reference TRBV7-8 and TRBJ2-7, is as follows: GAGVSQSPRYKVAKRGQDVALRCDPISGHVSLFWYQQALGQGPEFLTYFQNEAQLDKSGLPSDRFFAERPEGSVSTLKIQRTQQEDSAVYLCASSSNRDNYEQYFGPGTRLTVT.

In DNA form, the CDR3 reads TGTGCCAGAAGGTGGAGTAATGAAGCTTTCTTT. The encoded protein is CARRWSNEAFF. This chain uses TRBV5-3 with TRBJ1-1, with D unresolved. TRBV5-3 is placed among ORFs of uncertain function. The CDR3 has 11 residues. Trimming took off 5 bases at V and 7 bases at J, with 9 bases between the two ends.

This clone came up once. The rearrangement joins TRBV14 to TRBJ1-1, with TRBD1 matching 8 bases. The CDR3 consists of 18 residues. Trimming removed 1 base from V and 0 bases from J; junction bases left unmatched: 10. Germline CDR1 reads SGHDN; CDR2 reads FVKESK. The CDR3 nucleotides are TGTGCCAGCAGCCAAGGGCTTCTTGGACAGGGCTTGAACACTGAAGCTTTCTTT. Amino acids: CASSQGLLGQGLNTEAFF. The full variable domain, its missing parts supplied by reference TRBV14 and TRBJ1-1, is EAGVTQFPSHSVIEKGQTVTLRCDPISGHDNLYWYRRVMGKEIKFLLHFVKESKQDESGMPNNRFLAERTGGTYSTLKVQPAELEDSGVYFCASSQGLLGQGLNTEAFFGQGTRLTVV.

This chain connects TRBV19 to TRBJ2-7, with TRBD2 matching over 8 bases. V lost 2 bases and J lost 5; bases outside the gene matches: 5. CDR3 size: 14 residues. Per the germline V gene, CDR1 is LNHDA and CDR2 is SQIVND (reference sequence). CDR3 protein: CASSIPSGSDEQYF. The CDR3 DNA is TGTGCCAGTAGTATACCGAGCGGGAGCGACGAGCAGTACTTC.

CDR3 DNA: TGTGCCAGCACTTCAGGACAGGGAGTTTACACTGAAGCTTTCTTT. The encoded protein is CASTSGQGVYTEAFF. The chain has TRBV27 and TRBJ1-1; 8 bases are shared with TRBD1. Germline loops: CDR1 MNHEY, CDR2 SMNVEV (reference sequence). V shed 7 bases, J shed 3 bases, and the junction held 10 bases outside the gene matches. This CDR3 has 15 residues.

V gene TRBV3-1 (or the pseudogene TRBV3-2) combines with J gene TRBJ1-2; 8 positions match TRBD1. The germline V gene encodes CDR1 LGHDT and CDR2 YNNKEL (reference sequence). The CDR3 extends over 17 amino acids. V trimming: 3 bases; J trimming: 3 bases; junction bases outside the gene matches: 12. The CDR3 sequence: CASSQTGVAARDYGYTF. CDR3 in DNA: TGTGCCAGCAGCCAGACAGGGGTTGCCGCCCGGGACTATGGCTACACCTTC.

The V call is TRBV27, the J call TRBJ2-4, with D tentatively TRBD1 (5 bases). V lost 2 bases and J 4 bases, leaving 9 bases between the germline ends. The length of the CDR3 is 14 residues. Germline V lookup: CDR1 MNHEY, CDR2 SMNVEV (reference sequence). CDR3 residues: CASSLRSGKNIQYF. Here the CDR3 DNA reads TGTGCCAGCAGTTTACGGTCAGGGAAAAACATTCAGTACTTC.